This T cell receptor beta chain was identified in a study of long-term antiretroviral therapy in people with HIV (dated by TCRdb to between 2021 and 2024). With regard to the full study: The earliest samples were collected about a decade before the 2015 WHO recommendation for immediate ART, when ART was typically delayed until CD4 counts fell. Among the 30 to 35 participants with HIV, eleven to twelve were female. Whether ART initiation and durable HIV suppression were associated with changes in peripheral blood TRB repertoire composition and diversity was tested in a retrospective serial study. No cross-contamination during QIAcube processing was seen in test extractions of a monoclonal T-cell line run alongside 33 polyclonal samples. The cohort contributed fewer than 200 cryopreserved PBMC samples from around 33 adults with confirmed HIV infection, collected serially over a mean of around 6 years (range 1-12).

On the study overall, not on this receptor specifically: Narrower CDR3 length ranges were observed in HIV repertoires than in controls, and an antigen-experienced repertoire with only a slight naive shift after ART was suggested by the network structure. Starting ART was linked to a significant rise in TRB diversity, yet even with long-term ART the diversity remained significantly lower than in transplant donor controls. Inferences about post-ART repertoire changes are limited because no data were available on ART adherence, viral resistance or therapy changes. Since PBMC availability was limited, sequencing covered only the TCR beta chain, with no alpha chain pairing. Because cell numbers in pre-ART samples were limited, unsorted PBMC were profiled instead of sorted CD4+ and CD8+ T cells. At every time point, the repertoire was dominated by expanded TRB clones first identified before ART initiation, although this dominance fluctuated and, in many PLHIV, declined after ART. The samples were dated from about 2004 to 2018, and the ART regimens that were used may be less effective than current ART regimens.

Sequencing of the TRB variable region was done with the immunoSEQ hsTCRB v3.0 assay at survey level resolution. The target sequencing depth for TRB was about 40,000-50,000 T-cell genomes per sample. TRB libraries were pooled and sequenced on an Illumina MiSeq using a v3 150-cycle kit. Per the original workflow: Repertoire analysis ran in R within a reproducible Nextflow workflow covering QC, data transformation and analysis. LymphoSeq2, an R package for AIRR-Seq data exploration, was used to implement custom analyses. A few samples that yielded fewer than 5000 total TRB sequences were excluded, so that approximately 200 HIV repertoires were analyzed. Of the roughly 180 retained HIV repertoires, almost 60 were collected before and about 130 after ART initiation. Each repertoire was downsampled to 5000 TRB nucleotide sequences, and summary statistics were averaged across 100 downsampling iterations. The analysis kept only TRB sequences whose CDR3 regions were at least seven amino acids long. Diversity was measured with a Shannon entropy-derived clonality score and the Gini coefficient. Repertoire networks linked the top 5000 CDR3 amino acid sequences whenever two sequences differed by an edit distance of one. For TRB CDR3 amino acid sequences, GLIPH2 was used to predict antigen specificity groups and MHC restriction. CDR3 amino acid sequences were matched against VDJdb and McPAS-TCR to flag known CMV, EBV, HIV or tissue antigen associations. Pre-ART, post-ART and control groups were compared with Wilcoxon signed-rank tests and Holm-Bonferroni correction. Not all clones reach the TCRdb copy of this immuneACCESS table, which keeps in-frame sequences only. Checked studies attribute under half of the gap to unresolved V genes and leave the rest unexplained. V and J calls and clone size are as listed in that table; D and trimming were resolved from the DNA. The sample yields around 30,000 clones; over 90% were counted once. The biggest ten clones account for around a tenth of the sample.

The germline V gene encodes CDR1 MNHEY and CDR2 SMNVEV (reference sequence). A distance of 19 bases separates the germline ends of V and J, which lose 10 bases and 9 bases respectively. Counted from cysteine to phenylalanine, this CDR3 has 14 amino acids. Of all the DNA, just the CDR3 is kept, 42 bases in frame from base 1. Participants were included only if at least one PBMC sample before ART initiation and at least two post-ART samples were available. Treatment was received in the United States of America by all participants with HIV. Before DNA extraction, cryopreserved samples containing about 1-10 million PBMC were thawed and washed. At the time of the earliest PBMC sample for each participant with HIV, ages ranged from about 23 to 60 years. Per participant, PBMC samples came from 1-4 timepoints prior to ART initiation and 2-8 timepoints following ART initiation, for a median of 7 samples. For every participant, serial HIV viral load, CD4+ T-cell count, ART history and demographic data were obtained. Genomic DNA was extracted from unsorted PBMC with a Qiagen kit on a QIAcube, processed in batches of 12 samples.

For this clone: The specificity of this receptor is unknown. No much larger clone is present one base from it, and per-base qualities are unavailable.

The sequences come from unsorted PBMCs, collected 6.2 years after starting antiretroviral therapy. The TCR sequence derives from a man aged 35-49 years with HIV. This chain joins TRBV27 to TRBJ1-6; too little of a D gene remains to name it. The CDR3 protein: CATTDGQWGSPLHF. The nucleotides are TGTGCCACCACGGACGGGCAGTGGGGTTCACCCCTCCACTTT.